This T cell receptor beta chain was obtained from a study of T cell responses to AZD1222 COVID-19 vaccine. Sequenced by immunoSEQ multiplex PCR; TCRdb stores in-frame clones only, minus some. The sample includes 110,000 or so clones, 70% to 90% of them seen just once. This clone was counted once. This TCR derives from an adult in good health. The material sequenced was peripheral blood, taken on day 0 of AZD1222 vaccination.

The CDR3, as DNA: TGTGCCAGCAGCTGGACAGGAGAGTATGGCTACACCTTC. Translation: CASSWTGEYGYTF. The J gene is TRBJ1-2, the V gene TRBV7-9; 7 bases map to TRBD1. The CDR3 runs 13 residues. Germline loops: CDR1 SEHNR, CDR2 FQNEAQ (reference sequence). V gave up 4 bases and J gave up 5 bases; unmatched junction bases: 4. Variable domain in full (rest from reference TRBV7-9 and TRBJ1-2): DTGVSQNPRHKITKRGQNVTFRCDPISEHNRLYWYRQTLGQGPEFLTYFQNEAQLEKSRLLSDRFSAERPKGSFSTLEIQRTEQGDSAMYLCASSWTGEYGYTFGSGTRLTVV.